This passage covers 19 T cell receptor beta chains from one sample sequenced in a study of Ad26.COV2.S vaccination and SARS-CoV-2 variants. Method: immunoSEQ multiplex PCR; TCRdb's copy keeps in-frame clones and lacks some. This sample has over 400,000 clones; around 92% occur once, and the top ten carry about 1.7%. Treatment reported: over 15 received Ad26.COV2.S at low or high dose, single or two shots; roughly five received placebo; per-sample allocation not given. On day 63 after the first injection, vaccine and placebo recipients gave samples. Sequenced material: peripheral blood, taken in a trial of Ad26.COV2.S vaccine versus placebo. These receptors all come from a person between 18 and 65 years old who received the Ad26.COV2.S COVID-19 vaccine or a placebo.

The J gene is TRBJ2-1, the V gene TRBV30, with D possibly TRBD1 on 8 matching bases. The CDR3 runs to 14 residues. Germline V gives CDR1 GTSNPN, CDR2 SVGIG (reference sequence). V was pared by 2 bases and J by 5 bases, with 13 bases between. The CDR3 sequence: CAWSTGGENNEQFF. In DNA form, the CDR3 reads TGTGCCTGGAGTACAGGGGGGGAAAACAATGAGCAGTTCTTC.

The V gene is TRBV29-1, the J gene TRBJ2-7; D is perhaps TRBD1 (6 bases). V gave up 7 bases and J gave up 0 bases, with 13 bases separating them. This CDR3 contains 13 residues. Per germline, CDR1 SQVTM and CDR2 ANQGSEA. The CDR3 spells CSAIDRTSYEQYF. In DNA, the CDR3 is TGCAGCGCCATCGACAGGACCTCCTACGAGCAGTACTTC.

The chain joins TRBV3-1 (or the pseudogene TRBV3-2) to TRBJ1-2; 7 positions match TRBD1. With V trimmed by 2 bases and J by 4 bases, 4 bases remained unmatched. From germline, CDR1 is LGHDT and CDR2 YNNKEL (reference sequence). CDR3 length: 14 residues. The CDR3: CASSQTGARYGYTF. The CDR3 coding sequence is TGTGCCAGCAGCCAAACAGGGGCGCGCTATGGCTACACCTTC.

This clone was observed a single time. The chain couples TRBV6-6 to TRBJ1-6; maybe TRBD1 (6 bases). V lost 5 bases to trimming and J lost 3 bases, with 17 bases between them. Germline-derived CDR1 and CDR2 are MNHNY and SVGAGI (reference sequence). The CDR3 length is 17 residues. CDR3 sequence reads: CASSPGSGGGYNSPLHF. CDR3 bases: TGTGCCAGCAGTCCTGGGTCGGGGGGCGGCTATAATTCACCCCTCCACTTT.

The chain uses TRBV5-5 and TRBJ2-7; a weak D match, TRBD2 (6 bases). CDR3 length: 16 residues. Germline CDR1 and CDR2: SGHKS and YYEKEE (reference sequence). V lost 3 bases, J lost 7 bases, and 23 bases lay in between. The CDR3 region has the DNA TGTGCCAGCAGCTCCATGGCTGGGACTTCTTTACCGGAGCAGTACTTC. Translated: CASSSMAGTSLPEQYF. The full variable domain, completed using reference TRBV5-5 and TRBJ2-7, is DAGVTQSPTHLIKTRGQQVTLRCSPISGHKSVSWYQQVLGQGPQFIFQYYEKEERGRGNFPDRFSARQFPNYSSELNVNALLLGDSALYLCASSSMAGTSLPEQYFGPGTRLTVT.

The CDR3 nucleotides read TGTGCCAGCAGCCAGAGGAACCGGGACAGTTTCTACGAGCAGTACTTC. Translated, it gives CASSQRNRDSFYEQYF. The J gene is TRBJ2-7, the V gene TRBV11-3; 7 bases are shared with TRBD1. In germline, CDR1 is SGHNT, CDR2 YENEEA. After removal of 5 bases from V and 3 bases from J, the junction contained 13 bases not matched to a gene. The CDR3 covers 16 residues. The full variable domain, with the rest looked up from reference TRBV11-3 and TRBJ2-7, is EAGVVQSPRYKIIEKKQPVAFWCNPISGHNTLYWYLQNLGQGPELLIRYENEEAVDDSQLPKDRFSAERLKGVDSTLKIQPAELGDSAVYLCASSQRNRDSFYEQYFGPGTRLTVT.

This clone was recorded once. The chain joins TRBV7-2 to TRBJ1-5; D remains ambiguous. V lost 1 base to trimming and J lost 7 bases, with 14 bases between them. The germline V gene encodes CDR1 SGHTA and CDR2 FQGNSA. The CDR3 is 15 residues long. CDR3 amino acids: CASSLEAGRRQPQHF. As DNA, the CDR3 is TGTGCCAGCAGCTTAGAAGCAGGTCGAAGACAGCCCCAGCATTTT.

The chain employs TRBV18 and TRBJ1-1, with no clear D. The CDR3 consists of 13 residues. Looked up from germline, CDR1 is KGHSH and CDR2 is LQKENI. V lost 1 base and J lost 5, with 8 bases in between. The CDR3 protein is CASSPLFVTEAFF. The CDR3 DNA is TGTGCCAGCTCACCACTCTTTGTAACTGAAGCTTTCTTT.

V and J are TRBV10-2 and TRBJ1-2, with TRBD1 identical over 7 bases. V trimming: 3 bases; J trimming: 7 bases; junction bases outside the gene matches: 14. The CDR3 spans 16 residues. Germline CDR1 and CDR2: WSHSY and SAAADI. CDR3 DNA: TGCGCCAGCAGTGAATCACGTAAGGGACAGTATCGTGGCTACACCTTC. It codes for CASSESRKGQYRGYTF.

The rearrangement links TRBV4-3 to TRBJ2-2; 8 nucleotides match TRBD1. Germline CDR1 and CDR2: LGHNA and YSLEER. CDR3 length: 17 residues. Trimming removed 0 bases from V and 7 bases from J; junction bases left unmatched: 10. The CDR3 nucleotides are TGCGCCAGCAGCCAAGATTTCCAGGGGGCTTCCGGCGGGGAGCTGTTTTTT. The encoded protein is CASSQDFQGASGGELFF.

This clone was recorded a few times. The chain employs TRBV6-5 and TRBJ2-1; TRBD1 matches 9 bases. The CDR3 totals 15 residues. Germline V gives CDR1 MNHEY, CDR2 SVGAGI. The trim removed 6 bases at V and 4 bases at J, leaving 7 bases unmatched. CDR3 residues: CASRVPGQGYNEQFF. The CDR3 nucleotides are TGTGCCAGCAGAGTCCCGGGACAGGGATACAATGAGCAGTTCTTC.

The chain has TRBV30 and TRBJ1-5; D ambiguous. CDR1 and CDR2 from the germline V gene are GTSNPN and SVGIG (reference sequence). This CDR3 has 14 residues. V lost 3 bases and J lost 6, with 15 bases in between. The CDR3 DNA follows: TGTGCCTGGAGCCGTGGAGTCTCCGGTCAGCCCCAGCATTTT. Encoded protein: CAWSRGVSGQPQHF.

The rearrangement links TRBV7-9 to TRBJ2-5; D is perhaps TRBD1 (7 bases). The V gene's germline CDR1 is SEHNR and CDR2 FQNEAQ (reference sequence). V gave up 4 bases and J gave up 2 bases, with 14 bases separating them. The CDR3 covers 15 residues. The CDR3 spells CASSSGDRLQETQYF. The CDR3 DNA sequence: TGTGCCAGCAGCTCGGGGGACAGACTTCAAGAGACCCAGTACTTC.

V usage is TRBV19 and J usage is TRBJ1-5, with a tentative D call TRBD1 (6 bases). Germline CDR1 is LNHDA and CDR2 is SQIVND (reference sequence). The CDR3 consists of 16 residues. V gave up 4 bases and J gave up 6 bases, with 19 bases separating them. The CDR3 sequence is CASSTPTGSVGQPQHF. CDR3 bases: TGTGCCAGTAGTACACCTACAGGGTCTGTGGGTCAGCCCCAGCATTTT.

The rearrangement uses TRBV7-2 and TRBJ1-5, with D uncertain. The V end was cut by 6 bases, the J end by 4 bases, with 10 bases between. Germline V gives CDR1 SGHTA, CDR2 FQGNSA. The CDR3 covers 13 residues. The CDR3 sequence: CASRPSGNQPQHF. DNA of the CDR3: TGTGCCAGCAGACCGAGCGGGAATCAGCCCCAGCATTTT.

The CDR3 here is CASSGTGSGYTF. In DNA form, the CDR3 reads TGTGCCAGCAGCGGGACAGGGTCTGGCTACACCTTC. The chain links TRBV9 to TRBJ1-2, with 8 bases identical to TRBD1. CDR3 length equals 12 residues. CDR1 and CDR2 (germline): SGDLS, YYNGEE. The junction had 2 bases not matched to a gene; V was cut back by 3 bases and J by 7 bases.

The genes are TRBV12-5 and TRBJ1-5; no definite D call. The V gene's germline CDR1 is LGHNT and CDR2 FRNRAP. This CDR3 is 16 amino acids long. V dropped 3 bases and J dropped 2 bases, with 14 bases sitting between them. The chain's CDR3 is CASGLSTVYGNQPQHF. The CDR3 nucleotides are TGTGCTAGTGGTTTATCAACCGTGTACGGCAATCAGCCCCAGCATTTT.

The chain is built from TRBV18 and TRBJ2-3; D possibly uses TRBD1 or TRBD2 (5 bases each). Trimming left V 1 base short and J 6 bases short, with 17 bases between. This CDR3 contains 16 residues. CDR1 KGHSH and CDR2 LQKENI come from the germline V gene. CDR3: CASSPLEGYVRDTQYF. In nucleotides, the CDR3 is TGTGCCAGCTCACCACTCGAGGGGTATGTAAGGGATACGCAGTATTTT.

The V gene is TRBV9, the J gene TRBJ1-5; 11 bases map to TRBD1. Germline V gives CDR1 SGDLS, CDR2 YYNGEE. The CDR3 has 17 amino acids. With 1 base clipped from V and 4 bases from J, the junction kept 7 bases outside the gene matches. This CDR3 is CASSVRNRDRGNQPQHF. The CDR3 DNA reads TGTGCCAGCAGCGTAAGGAATCGGGACAGGGGGAATCAGCCCCAGCATTTT.